What follows are 26 T cell receptor beta chains derived from one specimen sequenced in a study of blood T cell repertoires in COVID-19. Assay used: immunoSEQ multiplex PCR; TCRdb lists only in-frame clones, some missing. Counted here are some 270,000 clones, approximately 90% occurring once; the ten biggest clones make up over 4%. What was sequenced was PBMCs or T cells enriched from blood (not recorded which). The receptors stem from a woman in her 30s with acute COVID-19.

This chain joins TRBV20-1 and TRBJ2-7; TRBD2 matches at 9 bases. V gave up 3 bases and J gave up 3 bases; unmatched junction bases: 12. The CDR3 contains 16 residues. Per the germline V gene, CDR1 is DFQATT and CDR2 is SNEGSKA (reference sequence). The CDR3 region is CSASSLTSGSIYEQYF. The DNA of the CDR3 is TGCAGTGCTAGTTCCTTGACTAGCGGCTCGATCTACGAGCAGTACTTC.

The chain recombines TRBV9 with TRBJ2-1, with 7 bases that match TRBD1. The CDR3 has 14 amino acids. V lost 4 bases to trimming and J lost 7 bases; unmatched junction nucleotides: 8. The germline CDR1 and CDR2 sequences are SGDLS and YYNGEE. CDR3 coding DNA: TGTGCCAGCAGCCCGACCGGGACAGAGAATGAGCAGTTCTTC. This translates into CASSPTGTENEQFF.

This sequence joins TRBV7-2 and TRBJ1-1; D remains ambiguous. Germline V gene lookup returns CDR1 SGHTA and CDR2 FQGNSA. This CDR3 region has 14 residues. V was clipped by 1 base and J by 7 bases, with 13 bases between them. This CDR3 is CASSLEWQRVEAFF. In DNA, the CDR3 is TGTGCCAGCAGCTTAGAGTGGCAGAGGGTTGAAGCTTTCTTT.

The chain carries TRBV27 and TRBJ2-2, with D perhaps TRBD2 (5 bases). Trimming shortened V by 11 bases and J by 3 bases, and 13 bases separated the two germline ends. Germline V gene sequence: CDR1 MNHEY, CDR2 SMNVEV (reference sequence). CDR3 length: 13 residues. The CDR3, as DNA: TGTGCCGCACGGCGCGGGTACACCGGGGAGCTGTTTTTT. It is translated as CAARRGYTGELFF.

The chain joins TRBV4-3 to TRBJ2-1, with 9 bases fitting TRBD2. The CDR3 has 12 residues. V gave up 5 bases and J gave up 13 bases; unmatched junction bases: 6. Germline V CDR1 and CDR2: LGHNA, YSLEER. The CDR3 DNA is TGCGCCAGCAGCAGGCTAGCGGGACAACAGTTCTTC. Translated: CASSRLAGQQFF.

The chain uses TRBV6-5 and TRBJ1-2; 7 bases map to TRBD1. Trimming took 5 bases from V and 4 from J; bases not matched to a gene: 4. CDR1 is MNHEY and CDR2 is SVGAGI in the germline V gene. The CDR3 covers 13 residues. The CDR3 DNA follows: TGTGCCAGCAGTAGGGACAGAATCTATGGCTACACCTTC. It translates to CASSRDRIYGYTF.

The CDR3 region is CASSPRNTDTQYF. CDR3 bases: TGTGCCAGCTCACCCAGAAACACAGATACGCAGTATTTT. The chain couples TRBV18 to TRBJ2-3; D is unclear. There are 13 residues in the CDR3. V was trimmed by 3 bases and J by 2 bases, leaving 6 bases between them. Germline assignment: CDR1 KGHSH and CDR2 LQKENI.

This rearrangement joins TRBV2 to TRBJ1-4, with 7 bases aligning to TRBD1. Germline assignment: CDR1 SNHLY and CDR2 FYNNEI. V lost 4 bases, J lost 5 bases, and 4 bases stayed unmatched. This CDR3 contains 14 residues. The CDR3 DNA follows: TGTGCCAGCAGTGGGGGGACAGCGAATGAAAAACTGTTTTTT. Its protein product is CASSGGTANEKLFF.

The CDR3 here is CASSQGASFYNEQFF. CDR3 nucleotide sequence: TGCGCCAGCAGCCAAGGGGCTAGCTTCTACAATGAGCAGTTCTTC. The J gene is TRBJ2-1, the V gene TRBV4-1, with a possible D match to TRBD2 (5 bases). The ends were cut back, 1 base at V and 3 bases at J, with 10 bases in the middle. This CDR3 comprises 15 residues. In germline, CDR1 is MGHRA, CDR2 YSYEKL.

This clone was seen many times. The chain links TRBV10-3 to TRBJ1-1, with 10 nucleotides matching TRBD1. J gave up 0 bases and V 6 bases, and 4 bases lay outside the gene matches. This CDR3 is 15 amino acids long. Germline loops: CDR1 ENHRY, CDR2 SYGVKD. The CDR3 coding sequence is TGTGCCATCAGCCGGGACAGGGGAATGAACACTGAAGCTTTCTTT. Residues: CAISRDRGMNTEAFF.

V and J are TRBV5-1 and TRBJ2-7; 9 nucleotides match TRBD2. Per the germline V gene, CDR1 is SGHRS and CDR2 is YFSETQ. The ends lost 4 bases at V and 4 bases at J; junction bases unmatched: 6. The CDR3 spans 14 residues. The CDR3 spells CASSGSGSSYEQYF. DNA for the CDR3: TGCGCCAGCAGCGGTAGCGGGAGTAGTTACGAGCAGTACTTC.

V is TRBV18 and J is TRBJ2-1; TRBD1 might be the D (7 bases). The CDR3 is made up of 15 amino acids. Trimming took 3 bases from V and 7 from J, leaving 16 bases between them. Germline V gene data show CDR1 as KGHSH and CDR2 as LQKENI. In nucleotides, the CDR3 is TGTGCCAGCTCACCCCAGGAGGGGGCGGGGAATGAGCAGTTCTTC. Residues: CASSPQEGAGNEQFF.

The chain joins TRBV28 to TRBJ2-2, with D hard to call. Trimming removed 4 bases from V and 2 bases from J, with 11 bases in between. The germline V gene encodes CDR1 MDHEN and CDR2 SYDVKM. The CDR3 sequence is 15 residues long. CDR3 bases: TGTGCCAGCAGTTCGGAACCGGGTAACACCGGGGAGCTGTTTTTT. It yields the protein CASSSEPGNTGELFF.

This chain uses TRBV10-1 with TRBJ2-3; 11 nucleotides match TRBD2. The CDR3 is 15 amino acids. Germline CDR1 is WNHNN and CDR2 is SYGVQD (reference sequence). With V trimmed by 4 bases and J by 1 base, 1 base remained unmatched. CDR3 sequence: CASSGLAGCTDTQYF. In nucleotides, the CDR3 is TGCGCCAGCAGTGGACTAGCGGGATGCACAGATACGCAGTATTTT.

The CDR3 protein is CASSQVDREAFF. The CDR3 DNA follows: TGCGCCAGCAGCCAAGTGGACAGGGAGGCTTTCTTT. The chain links TRBV4-1 to TRBJ1-1; 8 nucleotides align to TRBD1. This CDR3 comprises 12 residues. With V trimmed by 1 base and J by 11 bases, 3 bases remained unmatched. Germline V CDR1 and CDR2: MGHRA, YSYEKL.

The chain couples TRBV6-5 to TRBJ2-4, with D possibly being TRBD2 (5 bases). Trimming pared 6 bases from V and 9 bases from J, leaving 15 bases between. There are 13 residues in the CDR3. Germline V gene lookup returns CDR1 MNHEY and CDR2 SVGAGI. In DNA, the CDR3 is TGTGCCAGCAGCTCGACTAACTGGGGCATTCAGTACTTC. Protein sequence: CASSSTNWGIQYF.

The chain employs TRBV5-4 and TRBJ2-5, with 8 bases aligning to TRBD2. Germline CDR1 is SGHNT and CDR2 is YYREEE (reference sequence). This CDR3 is built from 15 residues. Trimming cost V 1 base and J 0 bases; bases outside gene matches: 2. CDR3: CASSLIGRDQETQYF. The DNA of the CDR3 is TGTGCCAGCAGCTTGATCGGGAGGGACCAAGAGACCCAGTACTTC. Full variable domain (outside the CDR3, taken from reference TRBV5-4 and TRBJ2-5): ETGVTQSPTHLIKTRGQQVTLRCSSQSGHNTVSWYQQALGQGPQFIFQYYREEENGRGNFPPRFSGLQFPNYSSELNVNALELDDSALYLCASSLIGRDQETQYFGPGTRLLVL.

The chain uses TRBV19 and TRBJ2-2; weak D call: TRBD2 (5 bases). Trimming removed 5 bases at V and 7 bases at J, with 17 bases between. The CDR3 totals 15 residues. Germline CDR1 LNHDA, CDR2 SQIVND (reference sequence). In DNA, the CDR3 is TGTGCCAGTAGTCCCAGGTTGGGAGTGGGCGGGGAGCTGTTTTTT. Protein product: CASSPRLGVGGELFF.

This sequence joins TRBV19 and TRBJ1-1; 11 nucleotides agree with TRBD1. In germline, CDR1 is LNHDA, CDR2 SQIVND (reference sequence). The CDR3 consists of 17 residues. Trimming removed 5 bases from V and 0 bases from J; junction bases left unmatched: 8. In DNA form, the CDR3 reads TGTGCCAGTAGTGATTCCAGGGACAGGGGGTTGAACACTGAAGCTTTCTTT. Translation: CASSDSRDRGLNTEAFF.

J is TRBJ1-5 and V is TRBV10-3; the D is unclear. With 0 bases removed from V and 5 bases from J, the gap between germline ends came to 11 bases. The CDR3 contains 15 residues. From germline, CDR1 is ENHRY and CDR2 SYGVKD. The CDR3 region is CAISESTLRDQPQHF. The CDR3 nucleotides are TGTGCCATCAGTGAGTCGACTCTACGAGATCAGCCCCAGCATTTT.

This CDR3 is CARWSGAEAFF. CDR3 nucleotide sequence: TGTGCCAGGTGGAGCGGGGCAGAAGCTTTCTTT. This chain joins TRBV30 and TRBJ1-1; D is perhaps TRBD1 (5 bases). CDR1 and CDR2 (germline): GTSNPN, SVGIG (reference sequence). Trimming removed 8 bases at V and 8 bases at J, with 15 bases between. This CDR3 comprises 11 residues.

The J gene is TRBJ2-7, the V gene TRBV19; 9 nucleotides align to TRBD2. Germline CDR1 LNHDA, CDR2 SQIVND (reference sequence). CDR3 length equals 15 residues. V shed 5 bases, J shed 4 bases, and the junction held 9 bases outside the gene matches. The chain's CDR3 is CASSHAGLANYEQYF. In nucleotides, the CDR3 is TGTGCCAGTAGTCATGCGGGACTAGCTAATTACGAGCAGTACTTC.

In DNA, the CDR3 is TGTGCCAGCAGCTTAAGGGGTAGCGGGTTCTCTCTCTACAATGAGCAGTTCTTC. Translated: CASSLRGSGFSLYNEQFF. The chain employs TRBV7-8 and TRBJ2-1, with 7 positions matching TRBD2. The CDR3 has 18 residues. The germline V gene encodes CDR1 SGHVS and CDR2 FQNEAQ. V was pared by 2 bases and J by 3 bases, with 13 bases of the junction left unmatched.

V usage is TRBV28 and J usage is TRBJ1-1; maybe TRBD1 (6 bases). V shed 3 bases and J shed 5 bases, with 13 bases lying between them. The CDR3 consists of 14 residues. Germline values: CDR1 MDHEN, CDR2 SYDVKM. In DNA form, the CDR3 reads TGTGCCAGCAGTTTCAGGGGAGTCGGGACTGAAGCTTTCTTT. This sequence encodes CASSFRGVGTEAFF.

The chain uses TRBV7-9 and TRBJ1-1; 8 positions match TRBD1. CDR3 length: 14 residues. Trimming took 6 bases from V and 5 from J; bases not matched to a gene: 8. Germline values: CDR1 SEHNR, CDR2 FQNEAQ (reference sequence). CDR3 nucleotides: TGTGCCAGCAGAACCACAGGGGGAAGTACTGAAGCTTTCTTT. Its protein product is CASRTTGGSTEAFF.

The CDR3 protein is CASSTQGATEAFF. The CDR3 DNA follows: TGTGCCAGCAGCACACAAGGGGCCACTGAAGCTTTCTTT. The chain joins TRBV7-2 to TRBJ1-1; maybe TRBD1 (5 bases). CDR1 is SGHTA, CDR2 FQGNSA, per germline. Trimming shortened V by 5 bases and J by 4 bases, and 11 bases separated the two germline ends. CDR3 length: 13 amino acids.